The T cell receptor (beta chain) under discussion was sequenced for a study of spatial heterogeneity in lung cancer. Single TCR cDNA molecules each had their own unique molecular identifier. Via MiXCR, TCRdb re-called the 5' RACE reads, giving one row per CDR3 protein. The sample carries about 13,000 distinct CDR3 sequences, just over 5% recorded once. CDR3 length: 15 residues. Looked up from germline, CDR1 is SGHVS and CDR2 is FNYEAQ. V lost 4 bases and J lost 5; bases outside the gene matches: 7. Time point here: sample taken at primary tumor resection. Without sorting, whole RNA was sequenced from tumor, nontumor lung or frozen PBMC. This clonotype was seen a few times. Antigen: not known. This beta chain is a stray sequence in a library constructed for alpha chains; its clone size is not meaningful. Study outcomes and limitations: How many expanded intratumoral alpha and beta TCRs were present tracked the tumor mutation count, which was a count of nonsynonymous mutations.

The sequencing here drew on lung tumor tissue, taken at surgery. The source is a male donor with early-stage non-small cell lung cancer. The V gene is TRBV7-6, the J gene TRBJ2-7; TRBD2 agrees at 11 bases. CDR3 in DNA: TGTGCCAGCAGCTCGCCGGGACTAGCGGTGCACGAGCAGTACTTC. Amino acids: CASSSPGLAVHEQYF.